The 5 T cell receptor beta chains presented below share a single source sample, sequenced in a study of cytomegalovirus exposure and HLA in healthy donors. This PCR relied on a set of 60 Vbeta primers and 13 Jbeta primers. Data came from immunoSEQ multiplex PCR; TCRdb stores just in-frame clones and leaves some out. The sample holds under 250,000 clones, 60% to 80% seen once. Specimen: PBMCs. The receptors originated from a male donor in good health and CMV-seronegative.

This chain joins TRBV9 and TRBJ2-5; D remains unclear. There are 13 residues in the CDR3. The germline gives CDR1 SGDLS, CDR2 YYNGEE. Trimming cost V 0 bases and J 5 bases, with 8 bases left between them. CDR3 nucleotides: TGTGCCAGCAGCGTAGGTTCCTCGGAGACCCAGTACTTC. Its translation: CASSVGSSETQYF.

This chain connects TRBV5-6 to TRBJ2-7; D perhaps matches TRBD1 (5 bases). The CDR3 is 14 residues long. The germline gives CDR1 SGHDT, CDR2 YYEEEE. Trimming took 0 bases from V and 0 from J, leaving 7 bases between them. CDR3 sequence (DNA): TGTGCCAGCAGCTTGGTCCAGGGCTCCTACGAGCAGTACTTC. Translated: CASSLVQGSYEQYF.

The chain recombines TRBV25-1 with TRBJ2-3; 10 nucleotides match TRBD2. The germline gives CDR1 MGHDK, CDR2 SYGVNS. The V and J ends lost 2 bases and 5 bases, in that order; junction bases with no gene match: 7. This CDR3 contains 16 residues. Here the CDR3 reads CASSESLAGVVDTQYF. CDR3 DNA sequence: TGTGCCAGCAGTGAAAGCCTAGCGGGAGTTGTAGATACGCAGTATTTT.

This rearrangement joins TRBV18 to TRBJ2-7; 7 bases map to TRBD2. The germline V gene encodes CDR1 KGHSH and CDR2 LQKENI. The CDR3 runs 13 residues. V lost 10 bases, J lost 2 bases, and 8 bases stayed unmatched. CDR3 in amino acids: CATSSGDTYEQYF. For the CDR3, the DNA is TGTGCCACCTCTAGCGGAGACACCTACGAGCAGTACTTC. The full variable domain, completed using reference TRBV18 and TRBJ2-7, is NAGVMQNPRHLVRRRGQEARLRCSPMKGHSHVYWYRQLPEEGLKFMVYLQKENIIDESGMPKERFSAEFPKEGPSILRIQQVVRGDSAAYFCATSSGDTYEQYFGPGTRLTVT.

V is TRBV27 and J is TRBJ1-4; TRBD1 is a possible D gene (5 bases). Per the germline V gene, CDR1 is MNHEY and CDR2 is SMNVEV (reference sequence). The V end was cut by 3 bases, the J end by 5 bases, with 10 bases between. This CDR3 has 14 residues. In nucleotides, the CDR3 is TGTGCCAGCAGTTTCCGGGGGGGAAATGAAAAACTGTTTTTT. Its translation: CASSFRGGNEKLFF.